These 24 T cell receptor beta chains came from one sample sequenced in a study of identifying expanded T cells in peripheral blood. The protocol was immunoSEQ multiplex PCR, while the TCRdb copy is restricted to in-frame clones and leaves out a portion. In the table there are about 94,000 clones, 88% of which are singletons. The sample was blood. The receptor set was obtained from a person aged 18-70 years in good health.

This clone was seen only once. V usage is TRBV12-5 and J usage is TRBJ1-1; D might be TRBD1 (6 bases). CDR1 is LGHNT, CDR2 FRNRAP, per germline. The CDR3 sequence is 17 residues long. The V end was cut by 6 bases, the J end by 2 bases, with 22 bases between. The chain's CDR3 is CASGPGGVTGRNTEAFF. CDR3 coding DNA: TGTGCTAGTGGCCCTGGTGGGGTAACAGGGCGAAACACTGAAGCTTTCTTT.

The V gene is TRBV29-1, the J gene TRBJ1-1, with 7 nucleotides matching TRBD1. The CDR3 contains 13 residues. Looked up from germline, CDR1 is SQVTM and CDR2 is ANQGSEA. Losses at the gene ends were 5 bases for V and 1 base for J; bases not matched to a gene: 4. CDR3 nucleotides: TGCAGCGTTCAACAGGGGCCGAACACTGAAGCTTTCTTT. Protein: CSVQQGPNTEAFF.

The chain uses TRBV30 and TRBJ1-3; TRBD1 matches at 7 bases. The CDR3 covers 13 residues. Germline assignment: CDR1 GTSNPN and CDR2 SVGIG (reference sequence). The V gene end was trimmed by 2 bases and the J gene end by 7 bases; junction bases not matched to a gene: 5. CDR3: CAWSQGDRNTIYF. The CDR3 DNA is TGTGCCTGGAGTCAGGGGGATCGGAACACCATATATTTT.

The CDR3 region has the DNA TGTGCCAGCAGCAAAGAAGGGGCGGGCTACATGAACACTGAAGCTTTCTTT. It yields the protein CASSKEGAGYMNTEAFF. J is TRBJ1-1 and V is TRBV21-1. TRBV21-1 is reported as a pseudogene. This CDR3 region has 17 residues.

The chain has TRBV7-9 and TRBJ2-2, with TRBD2 matching over 8 bases. V shed 5 bases and J 3 bases; nucleotides not matched to a gene: 5. This CDR3 is built from 15 residues. In germline, CDR1 is SEHNR, CDR2 FQNEAQ (reference sequence). The CDR3 loop is CASSTSGGYTGELFF. DNA of the CDR3: TGTGCCAGCAGCACTAGCGGAGGGTACACCGGGGAGCTGTTTTTT.

This chain uses TRBV6-1 with TRBJ2-2; D possibly matches TRBD1 or TRBD2 (5 bases each). The CDR3 is 14 residues long. CDR1 and CDR2 (germline): MNHNS, SASEGT. The germline V and J ends were trimmed by 6 bases and 5 bases, with 13 bases remaining between them. The CDR3 region is CASRKGRGTGELFF. The DNA for the CDR3 is TGTGCCAGCAGGAAGGGACGGGGAACCGGGGAGCTGTTTTTT.

This rearrangement joins TRBV5-1 to TRBJ2-2, with a weak D call TRBD1 (6 bases). V was shortened by 3 bases and J by 4 bases, with 10 bases between the two germline ends. There are 14 residues in the CDR3. Germline loops: CDR1 SGHRS, CDR2 YFSETQ. For the CDR3, the DNA is TGCGCCAGCAGCTCCGGACAGCCCACCGGGGAGCTGTTTTTT. Its protein product is CASSSGQPTGELFF.

The rearrangement links TRBV5-1 to TRBJ1-1; 8 nucleotides match TRBD1. V was clipped by 1 base and J by 6 bases; unmatched bases: 8. CDR3 length equals 15 residues. Germline loops: CDR1 SGHRS, CDR2 YFSETQ. CDR3 bases: TGCGCCAGCAGCTTGTGGGGCAGGGGGCTCTCTGAAGCTTTCTTT. Translating it yields CASSLWGRGLSEAFF.

The chain is built from TRBV5-6 and TRBJ2-7; the match to TRBD2 covers 7 bases. The V gene's germline CDR1 is SGHDT and CDR2 YYEEEE. The CDR3 is made up of 13 amino acids. V lost 1 base to trimming and J lost 3 bases; unmatched junction nucleotides: 1. The CDR3 nucleotides are TGTGCCAGCAGCTTGTGGGGGGGCTACGAGCAGTACTTC. Its translation is CASSLWGGYEQYF.

This clone was found once. The chain employs TRBV14 and TRBJ2-1; either TRBD1 or TRBD2 may supply D (5 bases each). The CDR3 loop spans 14 amino acids. V lost 1 base to trimming and J lost 9 bases, with 13 bases between them. Germline-derived CDR1 and CDR2 are SGHDN and FVKESK. CDR3 bases: TGTGCCAGCAGCCAAGGAGCCGCTGGGGGTGAGCAGTTCTTC. Amino acids: CASSQGAAGGEQFF. Combining the CDR3 with reference TRBV14 and TRBJ2-1 gives the whole variable domain EAGVTQFPSHSVIEKGQTVTLRCDPISGHDNLYWYRRVMGKEIKFLLHFVKESKQDESGMPNNRFLAERTGGTYSTLKVQPAELEDSGVYFCASSQGAAGGEQFFGPGTRLTVL.

The chain uses TRBV15 and TRBJ1-2; 7 nucleotides match TRBD1. Germline CDR1 and CDR2: LNHNV and YYDKDF (reference sequence). The trim removed 0 bases at V and 7 bases at J, leaving 8 bases unmatched. This CDR3 contains 15 residues. The chain's CDR3 is CATSRDRTGAAGYTF. CDR3 DNA: TGTGCCACCAGCAGAGATCGGACAGGAGCAGCTGGCTACACCTTC.

J is TRBJ1-5 and V is TRBV19, with TRBD1 matching 9 bases. The V gene end was trimmed by 6 bases and the J gene end by 0 bases; junction bases not matched to a gene: 9. Germline V gene lookup returns CDR1 LNHDA and CDR2 SQIVND (reference sequence). This CDR3 spans 17 amino acids. The CDR3 sequence is CASRITGGVGSNQPQHF. The CDR3 DNA is TGTGCCAGTAGGATCACAGGGGGCGTTGGTAGCAATCAGCCCCAGCATTTT.

The V call is TRBV2, the J call TRBJ2-5; no reliable D call. Trimming pared 0 bases from V and 3 bases from J, leaving 11 bases between. Looked up from germline, CDR1 is SNHLY and CDR2 is FYNNEI. CDR3 size: 15 residues. Here the CDR3 reads CASSEAVGTEETQYF. The CDR3 bases are TGTGCCAGCAGTGAAGCGGTCGGTACCGAAGAGACCCAGTACTTC.

The chain uses TRBV13 and TRBJ2-7; the D is unclear. The V and J ends lost 2 bases and 2 bases respectively, with 7 bases between them. CDR3 length equals 13 residues. Germline V lookup: CDR1 PRHDT, CDR2 FYEKMQ (reference sequence). The CDR3 sequence: CASSLLGTYEQYF. CDR3 DNA: TGTGCCAGCAGCTTACTGGGGACCTACGAGCAGTACTTC.

The J gene is TRBJ2-3, the V gene TRBV4-1; the D is unclear. V lost 1 base to trimming and J lost 1 base, with 15 bases between them. CDR3 length: 17 residues. Germline CDR1 is MGHRA and CDR2 is YSYEKL. CDR3 sequence reads: CASSQVGLGVGTDTQYF. The CDR3 DNA sequence: TGCGCCAGCAGCCAAGTCGGGCTAGGCGTTGGCACAGATACGCAGTATTTT.

The chain combines TRBV7-2 with TRBJ1-2; 9 nucleotides line up with TRBD1. The V and J ends lost 6 bases and 3 bases, in that order; junction bases with no gene match: 5. The CDR3 has 14 amino acids. Per the germline V gene, CDR1 is SGHTA and CDR2 is FQGNSA. The CDR3 region is CASRRQGGDYGYTF. The DNA for the CDR3 is TGTGCCAGCAGGAGACAGGGGGGGGACTATGGCTACACCTTC. Filled out from reference TRBV7-2 and TRBJ1-2, the complete variable domain reads GAGVSQSPSNKVTEKGKDVELRCDPISGHTALYWYRQSLGQGLEFLIYFQGNSAPDKSGLPSDRFSAERTGGSVSTLTIQRTQQEDSAVYLCASRRQGGDYGYTFGSGTRLTVV.

This rearrangement joins TRBV5-6 to TRBJ1-2, with TRBD1 matching 7 bases. Germline lookup yields CDR1 SGHDT and CDR2 YYEEEE. Trimming removed 4 bases from V and 2 bases from J; junction bases left unmatched: 2. This CDR3 spans 13 amino acids. This chain's CDR3 is CASSEDRNYGYTF. DNA for the CDR3: TGTGCCAGCAGCGAGGACAGGAACTATGGCTACACCTTC.

The chain couples TRBV10-3 to TRBJ1-1; D perhaps matches TRBD1 (5 bases). The V gene lost 2 bases and the J gene lost 0 bases, with 7 bases spanning the gap. This CDR3 is 14 amino acids long. The germline V gene has CDR1 ENHRY and CDR2 SYGVKD. The CDR3 region is CAISEGHMNTEAFF. CDR3 in DNA: TGTGCCATCAGTGAGGGACACATGAACACTGAAGCTTTCTTT.

This clone came up once. The J gene is TRBJ1-1, the V gene TRBV11-2, with D uncertain. The germline V gene has CDR1 SGHAT and CDR2 FQNNGV. V was cut by 5 bases and J by 4 bases, with 14 bases left in between. The CDR3 is 14 residues long. As DNA, the CDR3 is TGTGCCAGCAGCCTAGGGTGGAAGGGCACTGAAGCTTTCTTT. Translating it yields CASSLGWKGTEAFF. The full variable domain, its missing parts supplied by reference TRBV11-2 and TRBJ1-1, is EAGVAQSPRYKIIEKRQSVAFWCNPISGHATLYWYQQILGQGPKLLIQFQNNGVVDDSQLPKDRFSAERLKGVDSTLKIQPAKLEDSAVYLCASSLGWKGTEAFFGQGTRLTVV.

Here the CDR3 reads CAWMAGGGPGELFF. Here the CDR3 DNA reads TGTGCCTGGATGGCAGGGGGCGGGCCCGGGGAGCTGTTTTTT. This chain uses TRBV30 with TRBJ2-2, with 8 bases matching TRBD1. Germline assignment: CDR1 GTSNPN and CDR2 SVGIG (reference sequence). V shed 4 bases, J shed 6 bases, and the junction held 7 bases outside the gene matches. The CDR3 totals 14 residues.

The rearrangement links TRBV27 to TRBJ2-7; D is ambiguous. V was pared by 2 bases and J by 7 bases, with 6 bases between. Germline V gene data show CDR1 as MNHEY and CDR2 as SMNVEV (reference sequence). CDR3 length equals 11 residues. CDR3 nucleotides: TGTGCCAGCAGTTTAGAATATGAGCAGTACTTC. Translated, it gives CASSLEYEQYF.

This sequence joins TRBV5-1 and TRBJ1-3; D not resolved. Germline CDR1 is SGHRS and CDR2 is YFSETQ. Trimming cost V 1 base and J 3 bases, with 8 bases left between them. CDR3 size: 14 residues. This CDR3 is CASSLLAGGNTIYF. The CDR3, as DNA: TGCGCCAGCAGCTTGTTAGCGGGTGGAAACACCATATATTTT.

V gene TRBV25-1 combines with J gene TRBJ1-3; D is unclear. The CDR3 runs 14 residues. CDR1 and CDR2 (germline): MGHDK, SYGVNS. V lost 4 bases and J lost 4, with 11 bases in between. In DNA form, the CDR3 reads TGTGCCAGCAGTGGGCGAGTTACCGGAAACACCATATATTTT. It translates to CASSGRVTGNTIYF.

The chain combines TRBV18 with TRBJ2-6, with 7 bases that match TRBD1. Germline V gene data show CDR1 as KGHSH and CDR2 as LQKENI. V lost 3 bases, J lost 0 bases, and 5 bases stayed unmatched. This CDR3 has 17 residues. The CDR3 coding sequence is TGTGCCAGCTCACCGGGACAGCCAGACTCTGGGGCCAACGTCCTGACTTTC. It codes for CASSPGQPDSGANVLTF.